Shown below are 30 T cell receptor beta chains from a single sample sequenced in a study of shared clonotypes between healthy human individuals. Profiled with immunoSEQ multiplex PCR; TCRdb holds only in-frame clones, not every one. The top ten hold 1.5% to 2% of the sample, which has around 2.1 million clones, under 95% seen once. The naive CD8 subset, CD45RO-negative cells positively selected for CCR7, excluded terminally differentiated effector memory CD45RA+ cells. The specimen was naive CD8+ T cells from PBMCs. Receptors were obtained from a man aged 18-30 years in good health. Some clones in this sample may be carry-over from other donors' samples.

The chain employs TRBV5-8 and TRBJ2-5; D is ambiguous. CDR3 length equals 13 residues. The ends were cut back, 0 bases at V and 2 bases at J, with 5 bases in the middle. Germline CDR1 SGHTS, CDR2 YDEGEE. Written as DNA, the CDR3 is TGTGCCAGCAGCTTGGGCAGGCAAGAGACCCAGTACTTC. Translated: CASSLGRQETQYF.

The CDR3 sequence is CASSLVGGLSNQPQHF. In DNA, the CDR3 is TGTGCCAGCAGCTTAGTGGGAGGCCTTAGCAATCAGCCCCAGCATTTT. The chain couples TRBV7-8 to TRBJ1-5; no clear D. The ends were cut back, 1 base at V and 0 bases at J, with 10 bases in the middle. Germline V lookup: CDR1 SGHVS, CDR2 FQNEAQ. The CDR3 contains 16 residues.

This chain uses TRBV7-2 with TRBJ1-1, with D tentatively TRBD1 (5 bases). CDR1 and CDR2 from the germline V gene are SGHTA and FQGNSA. The CDR3 contains 12 residues. V was clipped by 4 bases and J by 6 bases, with 9 bases between them. The DNA for the CDR3 is TGTGCCAGCAGCTCCTGGGACTCTGAAGCTTTCTTT. Its translation is CASSSWDSEAFF.

Remarks on this clone: The same CDR3 can be traced to other DNA sequences in this sample. The V call is TRBV7-9, the J call TRBJ2-2, with no clear D. Trimming removed 7 bases from V and 6 bases from J, with 6 bases in between. Germline V CDR1 and CDR2: SEHNR, FQNEAQ (reference sequence). The CDR3 totals 11 residues. The CDR3 DNA reads TGTGCCAGCACCCAGTCCGGGGAGCTGTTTTTT. Its translation is CASTQSGELFF.

The sample holds one count of this clone. The chain recombines TRBV6-1 with TRBJ2-7; perhaps TRBD1 as D (6 bases). Germline V CDR1 and CDR2: MNHNS, SASEGT. V dropped 0 bases and J dropped 7 bases, with 16 bases sitting between them. CDR3 length: 15 residues. CDR3 residues: CASSEAGRGLGEQYF. For the CDR3, the DNA is TGTGCCAGCAGTGAAGCGGGCAGGGGATTAGGGGAGCAGTACTTC.

This clone was seen a handful of times. The genes are TRBV28 and TRBJ1-1; 9 bases fit TRBD1. Germline values: CDR1 MDHEN, CDR2 SYDVKM. V lost 6 bases and J lost 3; bases outside the gene matches: 11. The CDR3 covers 16 residues. The CDR3 sequence: CASRPTGQGLDTEAFF. CDR3 DNA sequence: TGTGCCAGCAGGCCAACGGGACAGGGTCTGGACACTGAAGCTTTCTTT.

The chain couples TRBV7-6 to TRBJ2-3, with 7 bases lining up with TRBD2. The ends lost 10 bases at V and 0 bases at J; junction bases unmatched: 4. The CDR3 has 13 amino acids. CDR1 is SGHVS and CDR2 is FNYEAQ in the germline V gene. The CDR3 is CATTGGSTDTQYF. CDR3 nucleotides: TGTGCCACCACCGGGGGGAGCACAGATACGCAGTATTTT. Based on the CDR3 plus reference TRBV7-6 and TRBJ2-3, the full variable domain is GAGVSQSPRYKVTKRGQDVALRCDPISGHVSLYWYRQALGQGPEFLTYFNYEAQQDKSGLPNDRFSAERPEGSISTLTIQRTEQRDSAMYRCATTGGSTDTQYFGPGTRLTVL.

V is TRBV5-8 and J is TRBJ2-7, with a tentative D call TRBD1 (6 bases). The germline V gene has CDR1 SGHTS and CDR2 YDEGEE. This CDR3 is 15 amino acids long. V was shortened by 4 bases and J by 4 bases, with 18 bases between the two germline ends. The CDR3 DNA is TGTGCCAGCAGCATAAACAGGGTTTCCCTATACGAGCAGTACTTC. Its protein is CASSINRVSLYEQYF.

V gene TRBV6-5 combines with J gene TRBJ2-2; a possible D gene is TRBD2 (5 bases). CDR3 length: 13 amino acids. In germline, CDR1 is MNHEY, CDR2 SVGAGI. The V end lost 4 bases, the J end lost 6 bases, and 9 bases lay between the germline ends. The CDR3 region is CASSWERSGELFF. In nucleotides, the CDR3 is TGTGCCAGCAGTTGGGAGAGGTCCGGGGAGCTGTTTTTT.

This rearrangement joins TRBV19 to TRBJ1-1, with D perhaps TRBD1 (5 bases). CDR3 length: 14 amino acids. V was cut by 6 bases and J by 2 bases, with 13 bases left in between. Germline CDR1 is LNHDA and CDR2 is SQIVND (reference sequence). In DNA form, the CDR3 reads TGTGCCAGTAGCTCAGGTGGGGGAAACACTGAAGCTTTCTTT. Translation gives CASSSGGGNTEAFF.

This rearrangement joins TRBV4-1 to TRBJ2-5, with a possible D match to TRBD2 (6 bases). V was clipped by 2 bases and J by 2 bases, with 12 bases between them. CDR3 length: 15 residues. CDR1 is MGHRA and CDR2 is YSYEKL in the germline V gene. As DNA, the CDR3 is TGCGCCAGCAGCCAACTCGGACTAACGCAAGAGACCCAGTACTTC. It translates to CASSQLGLTQETQYF.

As regards this clone: Other DNA sequences within the sample encode an identical CDR3. In DNA form, the CDR3 reads TGTGCCAGCAGCCTGGCGGGAAGCGGGGCCTACAATGAGCAGTTCTTC. It encodes CASSLAGSGAYNEQFF. The rearrangement joins TRBV7-9 to TRBJ2-1, with TRBD2 matching 7 bases. Germline values: CDR1 SEHNR, CDR2 FQNEAQ (reference sequence). The CDR3 loop spans 16 amino acids. V trimming: 5 bases; J trimming: 2 bases; junction bases outside the gene matches: 9. Supplemented by reference TRBV7-9 and TRBJ2-1, the full variable domain reads DTGVSQNPRHKITKRGQNVTFRCDPISEHNRLYWYRQTLGQGPEFLTYFQNEAQLEKSRLLSDRFSAERPKGSFSTLEIQRTEQGDSAMYLCASSLAGSGAYNEQFFGPGTRLTVL.

This rearrangement joins TRBV15 to TRBJ2-3; D is undetermined. V lost 3 bases, J lost 4 bases, and 8 bases lay in between. Germline-derived CDR1 and CDR2 are LNHNV and YYDKDF (reference sequence). The CDR3 is made up of 13 amino acids. The CDR3 sequence is CATSRAPADTQYF. In DNA, the CDR3 is TGTGCCACCAGCAGGGCTCCCGCAGATACGCAGTATTTT.

The chain has TRBV7-2 and TRBJ2-7; D unclear. The V end was cut by 5 bases, the J end by 3 bases, with 8 bases between. CDR3 size: 12 residues. Per germline, CDR1 SGHTA and CDR2 FQGNSA. The DNA for the CDR3 is TGTGCCAGCAGCCAAAGAGGCTACGAGCAGTACTTC. This encodes CASSQRGYEQYF.

V usage is TRBV12-5 and J usage is TRBJ2-5; 8 positions agree with TRBD1. From germline, CDR1 is LGHNT and CDR2 FRNRAP. V lost 6 bases to trimming and J lost 2 bases; unmatched junction nucleotides: 11. The CDR3 contains 16 residues. CDR3 amino acids: CASGDGTGGGQETQYF. In nucleotides, the CDR3 is TGTGCTAGTGGGGACGGGACAGGTGGAGGGCAAGAGACCCAGTACTTC.

The chain recombines TRBV2 with TRBJ2-1, with 8 bases matching TRBD2. CDR3 length equals 18 residues. V was pared by 5 bases and J by 4 bases, with 16 bases of the junction left unmatched. Germline CDR1 reads SNHLY; CDR2 reads FYNNEI. For the CDR3, the DNA is TGTGCCAGCAGTCCCTCCACTAGTTGGCGGGAGGAGTACAATGAGCAGTTCTTC. It translates to CASSPSTSWREEYNEQFF.

A word on this clone: In the same sample, other DNA sequences code for this CDR3. This chain uses TRBV27 with TRBJ2-3; D call uncertain. There are 12 residues in the CDR3. Germline lookup yields CDR1 MNHEY and CDR2 SMNVEV (reference sequence). V shed 5 bases and J shed 2 bases, with 5 bases lying between them. In DNA, the CDR3 is TGTGCCAGCAGTAGCCCCACAGATACGCAGTATTTT. Translating it yields CASSSPTDTQYF.

This sequence joins TRBV28 and TRBJ2-7, with D perhaps matching TRBD1 or TRBD2 (5 bases each). Trimming pared 1 base from V and 2 bases from J, leaving 21 bases between. Germline V gene data show CDR1 as MDHEN and CDR2 as SYDVKM. The CDR3 extends over 18 amino acids. CDR3 coding DNA: TGTGCCAGCAGTTTATTACTAAAGGGGTCGCGGGCGCCCTACGAGCAGTACTTC. Protein product: CASSLLLKGSRAPYEQYF. The whole variable domain, remainder taken from reference TRBV28 and TRBJ2-7, is DVKVTQSSRYLVKRTGEKVFLECVQDMDHENMFWYRQDPGLGLRLIYFSYDVKMKEKGDIPEGYSVSREKKERFSLILESASTNQTSMYLCASSLLLKGSRAPYEQYFGPGTRLTVT.

This clone showed up just once. The chain uses TRBV4-1 and TRBJ1-1; D gene uncertain. CDR1 is MGHRA and CDR2 is YSYEKL in the germline V gene. The CDR3 runs to 15 residues. V lost 1 base and J lost 7, with 16 bases in between. CDR3 coding DNA: TGCGCCAGCAGCCAAGTTCCCTTTTTGTTGGGTGAAGCTTTCTTT. This translates into CASSQVPFLLGEAFF.

Only one count was recorded for this clone. The chain couples TRBV7-9 to TRBJ2-7; TRBD2 aligns across 8 bases. Germline V gene data show CDR1 as SEHNR and CDR2 as FQNEAQ (reference sequence). The J segment lost 4 bases and the V segment lost 5 bases, leaving 10 bases of the junction unmatched. The CDR3 is made up of 15 amino acids. The CDR3 is CASSPPRGLAYEQYF. In DNA, the CDR3 is TGTGCCAGCAGCCCCCCCCGCGGACTAGCTTACGAGCAGTACTTC.

Only a few counts were recorded for this clone. This chain links TRBV30 with TRBJ1-1; D unclear. Germline assignment: CDR1 GTSNPN and CDR2 SVGIG (reference sequence). V gave up 0 bases and J gave up 6 bases, with 8 bases separating them. The CDR3 has 12 residues. DNA of the CDR3: TGTGCCTGGAGTGTCTCCGGAGCTGAAGCTTTCTTT. Translating gives CAWSVSGAEAFF.

This clone was recorded once. Other DNA sequences in this sample translate to the same CDR3. The chain carries TRBV7-9 and TRBJ2-7; tentative D call: TRBD2 (6 bases). Trimming stripped 4 bases from V and 1 base from J, with 8 bases between. CDR1 is SEHNR and CDR2 is FQNEAQ in the germline V gene (reference sequence). The CDR3 length is 13 residues. CDR3 region: CASSSGLSYEQYF. The CDR3 DNA follows: TGTGCCAGCAGCTCGGGACTTTCCTACGAGCAGTACTTC.

V usage is TRBV27 and J usage is TRBJ2-3, with D maybe TRBD2 (5 bases). CDR1 MNHEY and CDR2 SMNVEV come from the germline V gene (reference sequence). The CDR3 contains 17 residues. V was pared by 6 bases and J by 0 bases, with 19 bases between. CDR3 in amino acids: CASSPLVDWRSTDTQYF. The CDR3 DNA sequence: TGTGCCAGCAGCCCTCTTGTGGACTGGCGGAGCACAGATACGCAGTATTTT.

V and J are TRBV10-3 and TRBJ2-2, with TRBD2 matching 9 bases. Trimming cost V 0 bases and J 6 bases; bases outside gene matches: 8. Germline assignment: CDR1 ENHRY and CDR2 SYGVKD. CDR3 length: 17 amino acids. This CDR3 reads CAISESSGGRVSGELFF. DNA for the CDR3: TGTGCCATCAGTGAGTCGAGTGGCGGGAGGGTTTCCGGGGAGCTGTTTTTT.

This chain links TRBV9 with TRBJ2-1, with no clear D. V lost 0 bases and J 2 bases, leaving 15 bases between the germline ends. This CDR3 has 17 residues. CDR1 is SGDLS, CDR2 YYNGEE, per germline. The CDR3 sequence: CASSVAPAPVAYNEQFF. As DNA, the CDR3 is TGTGCCAGCAGCGTAGCCCCTGCCCCGGTCGCCTACAATGAGCAGTTCTTC.

This chain joins TRBV9 and TRBJ2-7; TRBD1 matches at 7 bases. Germline V lookup: CDR1 SGDLS, CDR2 YYNGEE. The CDR3 has 18 residues. J lost 0 bases, V lost 2 bases, and 14 bases had no gene match. CDR3 sequence: CASSVPLTGDKSSYEQYF. The DNA of the CDR3 is TGTGCCAGCAGCGTGCCCTTAACAGGGGACAAGAGCTCCTACGAGCAGTACTTC. The complete variable domain, with remaining parts taken from reference TRBV9 and TRBJ2-7, reads DSGVTQTPKHLITATGQRVTLRCSPRSGDLSVYWYQQSLDQGLQFLIQYYNGEERAKGNILERFSAQQFPDLHSELNLSSLELGDSALYFCASSVPLTGDKSSYEQYFGPGTRLTVT.

This clone appeared once. The J gene is TRBJ2-1, the V gene TRBV7-9; a possible D gene is TRBD1 (6 bases). V was clipped by 8 bases and J by 5 bases, with 16 bases between them. In germline, CDR1 is SEHNR, CDR2 FQNEAQ (reference sequence). The length of the CDR3 is 14 residues. The CDR3 DNA reads TGTGCCAGCGGAACCGGGACAATAAACAATGAGCAGTTCTTC. This encodes CASGTGTINNEQFF.

The chain employs TRBV19 and TRBJ2-7; D is perhaps TRBD2 (5 bases). The V end was cut by 3 bases, the J end by 3 bases, with 12 bases between. The CDR3 runs 14 residues. CDR1 and CDR2 from the germline V gene are LNHDA and SQIVND (reference sequence). DNA for the CDR3: TGTGCCAGTAGTATGGGATACGGGATCTACGAGCAGTACTTC. It is translated as CASSMGYGIYEQYF.

The J gene is TRBJ2-7, the V gene TRBV7-9; no clear D. The CDR3 loop spans 8 amino acids. Trimming took 8 bases from V and 6 from J, leaving 2 bases between them. CDR1 is SEHNR, CDR2 FQNEAQ, per germline (reference sequence). The CDR3 protein is CASGEQYF. The CDR3 DNA follows: TGTGCCAGCGGCGAGCAGTACTTC.

The table lists this clone with a count of one. The CDR3 spells CASSLERGLGTQYF. The CDR3 DNA is TGTGCCAGCAGCTTAGAGAGAGGGTTGGGGACCCAGTACTTC. The chain couples TRBV7-9 to TRBJ2-5, with a tentative D call TRBD2 (5 bases). This CDR3 is 14 amino acids long. CDR1 is SEHNR and CDR2 is FQNEAQ in the germline V gene (reference sequence). V lost 1 base, J lost 7 bases, and 13 bases lay in between.